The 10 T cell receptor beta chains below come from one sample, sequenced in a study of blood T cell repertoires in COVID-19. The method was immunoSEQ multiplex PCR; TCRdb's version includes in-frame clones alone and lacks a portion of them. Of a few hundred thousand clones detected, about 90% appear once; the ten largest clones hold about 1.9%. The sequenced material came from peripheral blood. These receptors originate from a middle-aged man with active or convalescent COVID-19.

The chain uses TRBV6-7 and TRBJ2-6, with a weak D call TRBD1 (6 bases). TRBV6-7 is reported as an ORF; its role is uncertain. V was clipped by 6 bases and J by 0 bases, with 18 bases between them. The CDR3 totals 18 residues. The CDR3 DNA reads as TGTGCCAGCAGCACGGACAGAAGGGATAGCTCTGGGGCCAACGTCCTGACTTTC. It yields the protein CASSTDRRDSSGANVLTF.

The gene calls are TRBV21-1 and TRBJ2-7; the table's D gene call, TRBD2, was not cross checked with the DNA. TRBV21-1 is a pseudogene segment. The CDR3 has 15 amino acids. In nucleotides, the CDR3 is TGTGCCAGCAGCAGGAGGGACCGGAACCCCTACGAGCAGTACTTC. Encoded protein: CASSRRDRNPYEQYF.

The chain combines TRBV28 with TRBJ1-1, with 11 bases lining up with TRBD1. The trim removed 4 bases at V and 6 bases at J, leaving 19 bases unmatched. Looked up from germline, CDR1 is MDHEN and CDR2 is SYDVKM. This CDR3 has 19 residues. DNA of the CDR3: TGTGCCAGCAGTTCACTCTATCTCGGACAGGGGGCCCATTTCGCTGAAGCTTTCTTT. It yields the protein CASSSLYLGQGAHFAEAFF.

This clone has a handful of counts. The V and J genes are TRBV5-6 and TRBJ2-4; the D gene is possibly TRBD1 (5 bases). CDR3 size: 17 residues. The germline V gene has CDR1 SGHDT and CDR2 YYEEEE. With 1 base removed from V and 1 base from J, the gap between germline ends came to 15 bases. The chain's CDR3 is CASSLSPGITAKNIQYF. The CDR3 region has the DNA TGTGCCAGCAGCTTGAGTCCAGGGATTACGGCCAAAAACATTCAGTACTTC.

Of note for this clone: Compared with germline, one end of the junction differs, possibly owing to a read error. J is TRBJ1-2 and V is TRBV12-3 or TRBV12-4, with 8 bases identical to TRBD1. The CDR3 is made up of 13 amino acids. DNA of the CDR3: TGTGCCAGCAGTTTCACAACCCAGGACAGGGCCCTCTTC. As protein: CASSFTTQDRALF.

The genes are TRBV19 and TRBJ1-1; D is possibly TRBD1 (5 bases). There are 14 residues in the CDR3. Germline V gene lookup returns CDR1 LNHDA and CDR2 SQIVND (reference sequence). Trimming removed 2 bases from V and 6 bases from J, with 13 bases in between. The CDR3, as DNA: TGTGCCAGTAGTATAAAGGGGATTAGAGCTGAAGCTTTCTTT. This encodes CASSIKGIRAEAFF.

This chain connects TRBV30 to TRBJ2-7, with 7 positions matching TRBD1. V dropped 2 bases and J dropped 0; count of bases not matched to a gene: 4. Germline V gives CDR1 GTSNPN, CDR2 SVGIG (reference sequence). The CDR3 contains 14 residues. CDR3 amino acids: CAWSKGTASYEQYF. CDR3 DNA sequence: TGTGCCTGGAGTAAAGGGACAGCCTCCTACGAGCAGTACTTC.

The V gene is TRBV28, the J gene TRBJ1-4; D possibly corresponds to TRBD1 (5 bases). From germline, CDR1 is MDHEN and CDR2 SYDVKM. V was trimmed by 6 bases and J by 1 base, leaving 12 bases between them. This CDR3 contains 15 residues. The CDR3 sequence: CASRVMGGTNEKLFF. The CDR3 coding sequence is TGTGCCAGCAGAGTCATGGGGGGAACTAATGAAAAACTGTTTTTT.

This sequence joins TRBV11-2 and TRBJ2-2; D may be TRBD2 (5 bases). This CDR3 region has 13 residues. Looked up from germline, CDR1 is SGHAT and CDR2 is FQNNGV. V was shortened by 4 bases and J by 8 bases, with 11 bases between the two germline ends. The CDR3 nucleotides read TGTGCCAGCAGCTGGACTGCGGAGGGGGAGCTGTTTTTT. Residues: CASSWTAEGELFF.

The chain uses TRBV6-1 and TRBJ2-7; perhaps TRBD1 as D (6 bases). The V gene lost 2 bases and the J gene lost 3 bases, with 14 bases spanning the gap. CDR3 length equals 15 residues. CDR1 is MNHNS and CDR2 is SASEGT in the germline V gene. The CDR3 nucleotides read TGTGCCAGCAGTGAAAGGCGGACAGCCGGCTACGAGCAGTACTTC. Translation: CASSERRTAGYEQYF.